These 17 T cell receptor beta chains were sequenced from one sample in a study of beta chain features in type 1 diabetes. Sequencing targeted expressed TCRB transcripts, as all isolated RNA had been reverse transcribed. The repertoire was sequenced with immunoSEQ multiplex PCR; TCRdb's copy has only in-frame clones and lacks some. This repertoire shows 240,000 or so clones, 55% to 70% found once; its top ten account for about 0.05%. The sequencing input was naive CD4+ T cells from blood. The receptors come from a man aged 30-40 years in good health.

The chain combines TRBV30 with TRBJ2-5, with TRBD2 identical over 7 bases. Trimming took 4 bases from V and 5 from J; bases not matched to a gene: 7. The CDR3 is made up of 13 amino acids. The germline V gene has CDR1 GTSNPN and CDR2 SVGIG (reference sequence). The chain's CDR3 is CAWTRLAAETQYF. In DNA form, the CDR3 reads TGTGCCTGGACGAGACTAGCAGCGGAGACCCAGTACTTC.

This chain links TRBV2 with TRBJ1-4, with 7 bases that match TRBD1. CDR1 SNHLY and CDR2 FYNNEI come from the germline V gene. V lost 0 bases and J lost 5; bases outside the gene matches: 3. The CDR3 length is 15 residues. CDR3 DNA: TGTGCCAGCAGTGAAGCAGGGGGCAAGAATGAAAAACTGTTTTTT. Protein sequence: CASSEAGGKNEKLFF.

The J gene is TRBJ1-3, the V gene TRBV30; no clear D. V was shortened by 0 bases and J by 0 bases, with 12 bases between the two germline ends. CDR1 GTSNPN and CDR2 SVGIG come from the germline V gene (reference sequence). This CDR3 has 16 amino acids. This CDR3 is CAWSVLRRPSGNTIYF. CDR3 nucleotides: TGTGCCTGGAGTGTACTGAGGCGACCCTCTGGAAACACCATATATTTT.

The chain carries TRBV18 and TRBJ2-7; tentatively, D is TRBD2 (5 bases). In germline, CDR1 is KGHSH, CDR2 LQKENI. CDR3 length: 13 amino acids. V lost 1 base and J lost 1, with 5 bases in between. The CDR3 region has the DNA TGTGCCAGCTCACCACGAGGGTCCTACGAGCAGTACTTC. Amino acid sequence: CASSPRGSYEQYF.

The rearrangement uses TRBV15 and TRBJ2-7; 7 bases map to TRBD2. V lost 1 base to trimming and J lost 4 bases; unmatched junction nucleotides: 4. The CDR3 runs to 14 residues. Germline CDR1 is LNHNV and CDR2 is YYDKDF (reference sequence). The CDR3 DNA is TGTGCCACCAGCAGAGGCGGGAGCGGGTACGAGCAGTACTTC. Residues: CATSRGGSGYEQYF. The full variable domain, completed using reference TRBV15 and TRBJ2-7, is DAMVIQNPRYQVTQFGKPVTLSCSQTLNHNVMYWYQQKSSQAPKLLFHYYDKDFNNEADTPDNFQSRRPNTSFCFLDIRSPGLGDTAMYLCATSRGGSGYEQYFGPGTRLTVT.

V and J are TRBV4-1 and TRBJ1-1; no definite D call. The CDR3 runs to 19 residues. CDR1 is MGHRA, CDR2 YSYEKL, per germline. The ends were cut back, 3 bases at V and 4 bases at J, with 27 bases in the middle. The CDR3 protein is CASSHPRQVRGPRATEAFF. DNA for the CDR3: TGCGCCAGCAGCCACCCCCGTCAGGTTCGAGGGCCCCGGGCCACTGAAGCTTTCTTT.

V and J are TRBV30 and TRBJ2-6; D remains ambiguous. Germline V gene sequence: CDR1 GTSNPN, CDR2 SVGIG (reference sequence). The CDR3 covers 15 residues. Trimming removed 2 bases at V and 1 base at J, with 9 bases between. CDR3 in DNA: TGTGCCTGGAGTCCCCTCCCGTCTGGGGCCAACGTCCTGACTTTC. This codes for CAWSPLPSGANVLTF.

The chain is built from TRBV13 and TRBJ2-7; TRBD1 agrees at 7 bases. J lost 3 bases, V lost 5 bases, and 4 bases had no gene match. The CDR3 spans 13 residues. Germline V gives CDR1 PRHDT, CDR2 FYEKMQ (reference sequence). CDR3 nucleotide sequence: TGTGCCAGCAGCGGGACAGCGGACTACGAGCAGTACTTC. The encoded protein is CASSGTADYEQYF.

The rearrangement links TRBV9 to TRBJ2-3; 9 nucleotides match TRBD2. Germline V CDR1 and CDR2: SGDLS, YYNGEE. J was trimmed by 2 bases and V by 2 bases; bases with no gene match: 6. This CDR3 comprises 16 residues. The CDR3 coding sequence is TGTGCCAGCAGCGTTAGCGGGAGCGGAGTCACAGATACGCAGTATTTT. Amino acid sequence: CASSVSGSGVTDTQYF.

A remark on this clone: The junction and the germline gene differ at one end; a read error may be behind it. Other DNA sequences in the sample encode the same CDR3. The V and J genes are TRBV7-9 and TRBJ2-5; D gene uncertain. The CDR3 spans 11 residues. Germline V lookup: CDR1 SEHNR, CDR2 FQNEAQ (reference sequence). CDR3 amino acids: CASSNQETQYF. The CDR3 DNA is TGTGCCAGCAGCAACCAGGAGACCCAGTACTTC.

The chain joins TRBV5-4 to TRBJ2-3, with 11 bases matching TRBD2. V lost 4 bases to trimming and J lost 1 base; unmatched junction nucleotides: 5. The CDR3 is made up of 16 amino acids. The germline CDR1 and CDR2 sequences are SGHNT and YYREEE (reference sequence). The CDR3 here is CASSRELAGGTDTQYF. In DNA, the CDR3 is TGTGCCAGCAGCCGAGAACTAGCGGGGGGCACAGATACGCAGTATTTT.

This chain joins TRBV30 and TRBJ2-2; D is uncertain. Germline V gene lookup returns CDR1 GTSNPN and CDR2 SVGIG (reference sequence). This CDR3 has 14 residues. V was cut by 1 base and J by 4 bases, with 10 bases left in between. The CDR3 DNA sequence: TGTGCCTGGAGTGACCTGCCCGGCACCGGGGAGCTGTTTTTT. Translation gives CAWSDLPGTGELFF.

The chain couples TRBV30 to TRBJ1-6; D remains unclear. The germline gives CDR1 GTSNPN, CDR2 SVGIG (reference sequence). CDR3 length: 12 residues. The V gene lost 3 bases and the J gene lost 13 bases, with 13 bases spanning the gap. The CDR3 spells CAWSVLRDPLHF. The CDR3 bases are TGTGCCTGGAGCGTATTACGGGATCCCCTCCACTTT.

V usage is TRBV7-2 and J usage is TRBJ2-4; 10 positions match TRBD2. Per the germline V gene, CDR1 is SGHTA and CDR2 is FQGNSA. The trim removed 1 base at V and 5 bases at J, leaving 8 bases unmatched. CDR3 size: 17 residues. The CDR3 protein is CASSLVALAGTENIQYF. CDR3 bases: TGTGCCAGCAGCTTAGTGGCACTAGCGGGGACTGAAAACATTCAGTACTTC.

The chain links TRBV30 to TRBJ2-5, with D possibly called TRBD1 or TRBD2 (6 bases each). Germline lookup yields CDR1 GTSNPN and CDR2 SVGIG (reference sequence). V was trimmed by 2 bases and J by 7 bases, leaving 14 bases between them. The CDR3 is 13 amino acids. Here the CDR3 reads CAWSHREAGTQYF. The DNA of the CDR3 is TGTGCCTGGAGTCACAGGGAAGCGGGGACCCAGTACTTC.

This clone has a handful of counts. V and J are TRBV15 and TRBJ2-5; D could derive from TRBD1 or TRBD2 (5 bases each). Trimming removed 0 bases from V and 13 bases from J, with 18 bases in between. The CDR3 consists of 14 residues. Germline assignment: CDR1 LNHNV and CDR2 YYDKDF (reference sequence). DNA of the CDR3: TGTGCCACCAGCAGAGATAAGAGCCGGGACCAGCGGTACTTC. Encoded protein: CATSRDKSRDQRYF.

In this sample, this clone turned up once. The V gene is TRBV5-5, the J gene TRBJ2-5; D gene unclear. Deletions cut 0 bases from V and 5 bases from J, with 11 bases between. The CDR3 length is 14 residues. Germline V gene sequence: CDR1 SGHKS, CDR2 YYEKEE (reference sequence). CDR3 residues: CASSLDPTRETQYF. DNA for the CDR3: TGTGCCAGCAGCTTGGATCCTACGAGGGAGACCCAGTACTTC.